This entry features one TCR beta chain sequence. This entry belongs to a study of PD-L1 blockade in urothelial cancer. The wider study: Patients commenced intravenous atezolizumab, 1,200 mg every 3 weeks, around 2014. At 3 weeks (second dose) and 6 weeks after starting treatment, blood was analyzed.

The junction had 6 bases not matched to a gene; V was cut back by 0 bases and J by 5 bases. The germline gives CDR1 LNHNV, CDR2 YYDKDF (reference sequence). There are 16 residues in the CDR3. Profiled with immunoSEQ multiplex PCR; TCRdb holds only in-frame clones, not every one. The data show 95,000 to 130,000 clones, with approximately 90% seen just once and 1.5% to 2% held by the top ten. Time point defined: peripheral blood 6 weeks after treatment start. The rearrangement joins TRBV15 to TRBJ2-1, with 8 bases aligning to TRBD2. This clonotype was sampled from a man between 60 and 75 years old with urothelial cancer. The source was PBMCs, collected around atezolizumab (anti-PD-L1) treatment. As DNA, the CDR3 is TGTGCCACCAGCAGAGATCAAGCGGGAGTGAACAATGAGCAGTTCTTC. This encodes CATSRDQAGVNNEQFF.